The present TCR beta chain was sequenced within a study of CD8 T cells in ankylosing spondylitis. Findings of the study overall: Made up of fewer than 10 highly homologous variants, a TCR beta motif appeared characteristic of ankylosing spondylitis blood. Earlier work had already found some motif variants in reactive arthritis synovial fluid and blood. The authors reported significant enrichment of disease-linked clones in matched ankylosing spondylitis synovial fluid.

With respect to this clonotype: Its specificity is not known.

V shed 3 bases and J shed 5 bases, with 15 bases lying between them. The CDR3 loop spans 15 amino acids. Libraries for TCR beta were made by quantitative 5'-RACE with molecular barcodes. TCRdb fed the 5' RACE reads into MiXCR, producing one record per CDR3 protein. The sample yields some 130,000 distinct CDR3 sequences, roughly 18% seen once. The chain has TRBV12-3 or TRBV12-4 and TRBJ2-3, with a tentative D call TRBD2 (5 bases). Sequenced input: blood, either unsorted or a sorted T cell fraction (not recorded which). The TCR sequence derives from a male donor with ankylosing spondylitis. CDR3 DNA: TGTGCCAGCAGTTTCGTCCTAGCTGGGGTAGATACGCAGTATTTT. It is translated as CASSFVLAGVDTQYF.